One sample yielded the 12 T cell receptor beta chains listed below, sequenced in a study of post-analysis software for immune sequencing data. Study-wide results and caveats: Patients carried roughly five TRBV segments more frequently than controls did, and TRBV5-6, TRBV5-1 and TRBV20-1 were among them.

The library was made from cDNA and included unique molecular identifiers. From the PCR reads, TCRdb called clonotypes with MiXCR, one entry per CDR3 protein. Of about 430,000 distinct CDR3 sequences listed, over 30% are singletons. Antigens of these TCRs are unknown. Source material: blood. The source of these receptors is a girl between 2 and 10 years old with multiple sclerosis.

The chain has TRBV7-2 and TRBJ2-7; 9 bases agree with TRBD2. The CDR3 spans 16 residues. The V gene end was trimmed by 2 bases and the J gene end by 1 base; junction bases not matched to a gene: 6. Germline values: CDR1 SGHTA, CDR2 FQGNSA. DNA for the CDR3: TGTGCCAGCAGCTTAAGGGGACTAGCTTATTCCTACGAGCAGTACTTC. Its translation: CASSLRGLAYSYEQYF.

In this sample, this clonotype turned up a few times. CDR3 nucleotides: TGTGCCAGCAGCTCTAGCGGGGGGGCGGGGGATACGCAGTATTTT. Its protein is CASSSSGGAGDTQYF. This chain uses TRBV7-3 with TRBJ2-3; TRBD2 matches 12 bases. The trim removed 4 bases at V and 6 bases at J, leaving 5 bases unmatched. Germline V lookup: CDR1 SGHTA, CDR2 FQGTGA. The CDR3 is made up of 15 amino acids. Together with reference TRBV7-3 and TRBJ2-3, the CDR3 gives the full variable domain: GAGVSQTPSNKVTEKGKYVELRCDPISGHTALYWYRQSLGQGPEFLIYFQGTGAADDSGLPNDRFFAVRPEGSVSTLKIQRTERGDSAVYLCASSSSGGAGDTQYFGPGTRLTVL.

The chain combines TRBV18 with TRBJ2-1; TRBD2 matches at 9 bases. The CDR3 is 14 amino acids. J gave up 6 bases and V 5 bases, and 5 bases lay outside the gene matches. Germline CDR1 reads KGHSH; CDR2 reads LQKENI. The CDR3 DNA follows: TGTGCCAGCTCAGCCTTTAGCGGGAGCAATGAGCAGTTCTTC. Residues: CASSAFSGSNEQFF.

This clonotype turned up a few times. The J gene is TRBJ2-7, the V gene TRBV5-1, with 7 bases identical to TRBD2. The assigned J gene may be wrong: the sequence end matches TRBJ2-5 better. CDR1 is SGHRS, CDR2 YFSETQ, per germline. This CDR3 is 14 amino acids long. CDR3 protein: CASSPGGRVETQYF. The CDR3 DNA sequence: TGCGCCAGCAGCCCTGGAGGGAGGGTAGAGACCCAGTACTTC.

The CDR3 DNA reads as TGCGCCAGCAGTGGGACCCCCGGGACAATTCTCCATGAGCAGTTCTTC. This codes for CASSGTPGTILHEQFF. V and J are TRBV10-1 and TRBJ2-1, with a possible D match to TRBD1 (6 bases). This CDR3 contains 16 residues. From germline, CDR1 is WNHNN and CDR2 SYGVQD (reference sequence). Trimming removed 4 bases at V and 8 bases at J, with 21 bases between.

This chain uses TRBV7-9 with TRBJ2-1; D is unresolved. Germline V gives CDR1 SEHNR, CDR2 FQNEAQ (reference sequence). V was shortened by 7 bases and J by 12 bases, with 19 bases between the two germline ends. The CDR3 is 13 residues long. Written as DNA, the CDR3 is TGTGCCAGCAACAAACCAGAGCAGGATATGCAGTTCTTC. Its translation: CASNKPEQDMQFF.

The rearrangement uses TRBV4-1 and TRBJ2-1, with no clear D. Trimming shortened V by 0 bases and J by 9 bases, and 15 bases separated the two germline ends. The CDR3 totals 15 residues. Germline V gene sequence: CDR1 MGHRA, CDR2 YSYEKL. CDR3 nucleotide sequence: TGCGCCAGCAGCCAAGATTCTGGTCTAGTGGGTGAGCAGTTCTTC. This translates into CASSQDSGLVGEQFF.

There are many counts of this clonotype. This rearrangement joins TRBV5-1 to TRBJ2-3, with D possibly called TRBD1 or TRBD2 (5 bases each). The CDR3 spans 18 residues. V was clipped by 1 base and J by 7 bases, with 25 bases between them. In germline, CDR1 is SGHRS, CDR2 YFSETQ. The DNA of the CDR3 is TGCGCCAGCAGCTTGAGTCTGGGGGAAAGGTCAAAGGAGAATACGCAGTATTTT. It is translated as CASSLSLGERSKENTQYF.

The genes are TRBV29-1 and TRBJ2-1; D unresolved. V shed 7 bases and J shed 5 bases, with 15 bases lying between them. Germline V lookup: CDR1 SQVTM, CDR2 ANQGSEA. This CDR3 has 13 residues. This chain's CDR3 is CSATVRLNNEQFF. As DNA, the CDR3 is TGCAGCGCTACTGTCAGGCTCAACAATGAGCAGTTCTTC.

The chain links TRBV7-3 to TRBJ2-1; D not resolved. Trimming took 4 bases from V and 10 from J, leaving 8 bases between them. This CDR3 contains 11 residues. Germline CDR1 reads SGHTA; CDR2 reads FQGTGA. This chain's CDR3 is CASSSNREQFF. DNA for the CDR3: TGTGCCAGCAGCTCCAACCGGGAGCAGTTCTTC.

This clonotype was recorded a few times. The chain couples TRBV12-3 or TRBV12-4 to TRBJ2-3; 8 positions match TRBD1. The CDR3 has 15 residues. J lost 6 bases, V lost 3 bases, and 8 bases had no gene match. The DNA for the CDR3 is TGTGCCAGCAGTTTCAGCGGACAGGGATTTGATACGCAGTATTTT. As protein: CASSFSGQGFDTQYF.

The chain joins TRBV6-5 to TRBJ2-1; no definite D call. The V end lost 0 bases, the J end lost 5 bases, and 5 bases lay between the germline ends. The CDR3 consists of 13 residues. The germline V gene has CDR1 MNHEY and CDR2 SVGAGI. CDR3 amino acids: CASSYSSNNEQFF. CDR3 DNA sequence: TGTGCCAGCAGTTACTCTTCTAACAATGAGCAGTTCTTC.